Each of the 13 T cell receptor beta chains below was sequenced from the same sample in a study of blood T cell repertoires in COVID-19. Sequenced by immunoSEQ multiplex PCR; TCRdb stores in-frame clones only, minus some. The data hold 150,000 to 200,000 clones, with about 90% observed a single time. The specimen sequenced was peripheral blood. The receptors originated from a man aged 35-49 years with active or convalescent COVID-19.

The chain combines TRBV4-1 with TRBJ1-2, with D tentatively TRBD1 (5 bases). The CDR3 extends over 16 amino acids. The ends were cut back, 4 bases at V and 0 bases at J, with 15 bases in the middle. Per germline, CDR1 MGHRA and CDR2 YSYEKL. The CDR3 DNA follows: TGCGCCAGCAGCCCGCTTACAGGAGGGGCTAACTATGGCTACACCTTC. Translating gives CASSPLTGGANYGYTF.

This clone was detected once. This chain uses TRBV18 with TRBJ1-2; D may be TRBD1 (5 bases). V gave up 3 bases and J gave up 3 bases, with 17 bases separating them. The CDR3 contains 16 residues. The germline CDR1 and CDR2 sequences are KGHSH and LQKENI. The CDR3, as DNA: TGTGCCAGCTCACCTTTCGACAGCCCGGACGACTATGGCTACACCTTC. The encoded protein is CASSPFDSPDDYGYTF.

The sample holds one count of this clone. The V gene is TRBV2, the J gene TRBJ2-7; a possible D gene is TRBD2 (5 bases). The V gene's germline CDR1 is SNHLY and CDR2 FYNNEI. Trimming removed 5 bases from V and 5 bases from J, with 10 bases in between. This CDR3 is 12 amino acids long. Here the CDR3 DNA reads TGTGCCAGCAGTACGGGGTTCGACGAGCAGTACTTC. It is translated as CASSTGFDEQYF. The whole variable domain, remainder taken from reference TRBV2 and TRBJ2-7, is EPEVTQTPSHQVTQMGQEVILRCVPISNHLYFYWYRQILGQKVEFLVSFYNNEISEKSEIFDDQFSVERPDGSNFTLKIRSTKLEDSAMYFCASSTGFDEQYFGPGTRLTVT.

V usage is TRBV11-2 and J usage is TRBJ2-1; D is undetermined. This CDR3 has 13 residues. The germline V gene encodes CDR1 SGHAT and CDR2 FQNNGV. Trimming took off 4 bases at V and 8 bases at J, with 12 bases between the two ends. This CDR3 is CASSWRYFDEQFF. CDR3 nucleotides: TGTGCCAGCAGCTGGAGATACTTCGATGAGCAGTTCTTC.

The chain combines TRBV5-1 with TRBJ2-4; 8 bases line up with TRBD2. This CDR3 spans 13 amino acids. CDR1 SGHRS and CDR2 YFSETQ come from the germline V gene. Trimming removed 7 bases from V and 4 bases from J; junction bases left unmatched: 4. CDR3 residues: CASGTGGKNIQYF. In DNA form, the CDR3 reads TGCGCCAGCGGTACGGGGGGGAAAAACATTCAGTACTTC.

The chain has TRBV9 and TRBJ1-4; TRBD1 agrees at 7 bases. The CDR3 length is 13 residues. Germline CDR1 reads SGDLS; CDR2 reads YYNGEE. The junction had 0 bases not matched to a gene; V was cut back by 0 bases and J by 7 bases. CDR3 DNA sequence: TGTGCCAGCAGCGTAGGACAGGGTGAAAAACTGTTTTTT. Translating it yields CASSVGQGEKLFF.

This clone was picked up one time. The CDR3 here is CASSLAVGKNYGYTF. CDR3 in DNA: TGTGCCAGCAGCTTGGCCGTGGGCAAAAACTATGGCTACACCTTC. The V call is TRBV5-4, the J call TRBJ1-2; D is unresolved. The CDR3 runs to 15 residues. Trimming removed 0 bases from V and 2 bases from J, with 11 bases in between. Germline V gives CDR1 SGHNT, CDR2 YYREEE (reference sequence). Using reference TRBV5-4 and TRBJ1-2 for the parts outside the CDR3, the full variable domain is ETGVTQSPTHLIKTRGQQVTLRCSSQSGHNTVSWYQQALGQGPQFIFQYYREEENGRGNFPPRFSGLQFPNYSSELNVNALELDDSALYLCASSLAVGKNYGYTFGSGTRLTVV.

The chain carries TRBV5-1 and TRBJ1-2; tentatively, D is TRBD1 (6 bases). Germline CDR1 is SGHRS and CDR2 is YFSETQ. CDR3 size: 17 residues. V lost 4 bases and J lost 2, with 21 bases in between. For the CDR3, the DNA is TGCGCCAGCAGCGCCGTGTCCATTGGGACACTGAACTATGGCTACACCTTC. Protein sequence: CASSAVSIGTLNYGYTF. Using reference TRBV5-1 and TRBJ1-2 for the parts outside the CDR3, the full variable domain is KAGVTQTPRYLIKTRGQQVTLSCSPISGHRSVSWYQQTPGQGLQFLFEYFSETQRNKGNFPGRFSGRQFSNSRSEMNVSTLELGDSALYLCASSAVSIGTLNYGYTFGSGTRLTVV.

The chain is built from TRBV4-1 and TRBJ1-5, with D maybe TRBD1 (6 bases). The CDR3 totals 17 residues. Trimming cost V 3 bases and J 0 bases, with 15 bases left between them. Germline V lookup: CDR1 MGHRA, CDR2 YSYEKL. This chain's CDR3 is CASSQTDSPNSNQPQHF. The CDR3 DNA reads as TGCGCCAGCAGCCAGACGGACAGTCCAAATAGCAATCAGCCCCAGCATTTT.

The rearrangement joins TRBV30 to TRBJ2-3, with TRBD1 as a possible D gene (5 bases). This CDR3 has 12 amino acids. Per the germline V gene, CDR1 is GTSNPN and CDR2 is SVGIG (reference sequence). V lost 4 bases and J lost 5, with 10 bases in between. Here the CDR3 reads CAWTGYGDTQYF. CDR3 DNA sequence: TGTGCCTGGACAGGGTATGGAGATACGCAGTATTTT.

There are a few counts of this clone. V and J are TRBV18 and TRBJ1-6, with TRBD1 matching over 7 bases. Germline loops: CDR1 KGHSH, CDR2 LQKENI. V gave up 4 bases and J gave up 6 bases; unmatched junction bases: 6. The CDR3 totals 15 residues. Written as DNA, the CDR3 is TGTGCCAGCTCACGAGGACAGGCGCTTAATTCACCCCTCCACTTT. Its protein product is CASSRGQALNSPLHF.

The rearrangement joins TRBV2 to TRBJ1-2, with TRBD1 identical over 8 bases. The CDR3 length is 11 residues. Germline trimming cut 9 bases from V and 8 bases from J; bases unmatched to any gene: 5. Germline V gives CDR1 SNHLY, CDR2 FYNNEI. The CDR3 nucleotides read TGTGCCAGATGGACAGGGAAAGGCTACACCTTC. Protein product: CARWTGKGYTF. Full variable domain (remainder filled in from reference TRBV2 and TRBJ1-2): EPEVTQTPSHQVTQMGQEVILRCVPISNHLYFYWYRQILGQKVEFLVSFYNNEISEKSEIFDDQFSVERPDGSNFTLKIRSTKLEDSAMYFCARWTGKGYTFGSGTRLTVV.

DNA of the CDR3: TGTGCCAGCAGTGAAGCATACAGGGGGGGAAGCAGCTCCTACAATGAGCAGTTCTTC. This translates into CASSEAYRGGSSSYNEQFF. This sequence joins TRBV6-1 and TRBJ2-1; D is possibly TRBD1 (8 bases). This CDR3 spans 19 amino acids. CDR1 is MNHNS and CDR2 is SASEGT in the germline V gene. V was trimmed by 0 bases and J by 0 bases, leaving 18 bases between them.